The 16 T cell receptor beta chains given below trace back to one sample, sequenced in a study of control samples from healthy donors and cancer patients. Only in-frame clones appear in the TCRdb table, and some are missing; sequencing was by immunoSEQ multiplex PCR. The table includes over 150,000 clones, nearly 96% detected once. Sequenced material: blood. Source of these receptors: a woman under 40 in good health.

The V and J genes are TRBV28 and TRBJ2-7, with D unresolved. Germline assignment: CDR1 MDHEN and CDR2 SYDVKM. The CDR3 extends over 14 amino acids. Between the trimmed V and J ends, which lost 2 bases and 3 bases, there was a span of 11 bases. The CDR3 region is CASSLVAESYEQYF. CDR3 nucleotide sequence: TGTGCCAGCAGTTTAGTGGCGGAGAGCTACGAGCAGTACTTC. The variable domain in full, completed from reference TRBV28 and TRBJ2-7, reads DVKVTQSSRYLVKRTGEKVFLECVQDMDHENMFWYRQDPGLGLRLIYFSYDVKMKEKGDIPEGYSVSREKKERFSLILESASTNQTSMYLCASSLVAESYEQYFGPGTRLTVT.

V usage is TRBV28 and J usage is TRBJ1-1, with D uncertain. Germline lookup yields CDR1 MDHEN and CDR2 SYDVKM. With 6 bases removed from V and 5 bases from J, the gap between germline ends came to 13 bases. The CDR3 spans 13 residues. In nucleotides, the CDR3 is TGTGCCAGCAGCCCCCCCTTTAGGACTGAAGCTTTCTTT. The encoded protein is CASSPPFRTEAFF.

The chain recombines TRBV5-1 with TRBJ2-5, with 11 bases matching TRBD2. The CDR3 has 17 residues. V trimming: 3 bases; J trimming: 2 bases; junction bases outside the gene matches: 9. Germline CDR1 and CDR2: SGHRS and YFSETQ. CDR3 coding DNA: TGCGCCAGCAGCTCACGCCTAGCGGGGGGTAATCAAGAGACCCAGTACTTC. Translation: CASSSRLAGGNQETQYF.

The rearrangement links TRBV6-5 to TRBJ2-1; D possibly uses TRBD1 or TRBD2 (5 bases each). The CDR3 runs 12 residues. Germline-derived CDR1 and CDR2 are MNHEY and SVGAGI. The ends were cut back, 8 bases at V and 10 bases at J, with 15 bases in the middle. The CDR3 DNA sequence: TGTGCCAGCCCGGGGCTAGCTTGGGAGCAGTTCTTC. This sequence encodes CASPGLAWEQFF.

The chain is built from TRBV24-1 and TRBJ2-3, with TRBD2 matching 9 bases. The V gene end was trimmed by 1 base and the J gene end by 3 bases; junction bases not matched to a gene: 13. Germline assignment: CDR1 KGHDR and CDR2 SFDVKD. This CDR3 has 19 residues. CDR3 in amino acids: CATSDFRREGFRGTDTQYF. The CDR3 DNA is TGTGCCACCAGTGATTTCCGGCGGGAGGGCTTCAGAGGTACAGATACGCAGTATTTT.

V gene TRBV13 combines with J gene TRBJ1-6; 9 bases map to TRBD1. Trimming took 5 bases from V and 0 from J; bases not matched to a gene: 8. Germline values: CDR1 PRHDT, CDR2 FYEKMQ (reference sequence). The CDR3 is 18 amino acids. For the CDR3, the DNA is TGTGCCAGCAGCCAATTCGGACAGGGGCTCTCCTATAATTCACCCCTCCACTTT. Translated, it gives CASSQFGQGLSYNSPLHF.

The V and J genes are TRBV18 and TRBJ2-1, with TRBD1 identical over 7 bases. V dropped 3 bases and J dropped 8; count of bases not matched to a gene: 7. Germline V gene sequence: CDR1 KGHSH, CDR2 LQKENI. This CDR3 region has 14 residues. The CDR3 loop is CASSPRTGGDEQFF. The CDR3 bases are TGTGCCAGCTCACCGAGGACAGGCGGAGATGAGCAGTTCTTC.

The V gene is TRBV28, the J gene TRBJ2-1; D perhaps matches TRBD2 (6 bases). CDR1 MDHEN and CDR2 SYDVKM come from the germline V gene. The CDR3 is made up of 15 amino acids. The ends were cut back, 6 bases at V and 0 bases at J, with 12 bases in the middle. CDR3 sequence (DNA): TGTGCCAGCAGCGGGGACTCCCGCTCCTACAATGAGCAGTTCTTC. Translated, it gives CASSGDSRSYNEQFF.

V usage is TRBV5-8 and J usage is TRBJ2-6; D call uncertain. Germline V gene data show CDR1 as SGHTS and CDR2 as YDEGEE. The CDR3 runs to 13 residues. Deletions cut 3 bases from V and 4 bases from J, with 5 bases between. CDR3 sequence: CASSSQGANVLTF. The CDR3 DNA is TGTGCCAGCAGCTCCCAGGGGGCCAACGTCCTGACTTTC.

The chain has TRBV7-3 and TRBJ2-1; 10 nucleotides match TRBD1. The germline gives CDR1 SGHTA, CDR2 FQGTGA. The CDR3 covers 16 residues. V lost 2 bases and J lost 8; bases outside the gene matches: 9. The chain's CDR3 is CASSLGAGTGEDEQFF. In nucleotides, the CDR3 is TGTGCCAGCAGCTTAGGAGCCGGGACAGGGGAGGATGAGCAGTTCTTC.

This clone was recorded once. The chain joins TRBV10-3 to TRBJ2-6; 8 bases are shared with TRBD1. The V segment lost 10 bases and the J segment 2 bases; nucleotides outside the gene matches: 4. Germline CDR1 ENHRY, CDR2 SYGVKD. This CDR3 is 14 amino acids long. CDR3 residues: CATADRAGANVLTF. The DNA for the CDR3 is TGTGCCACCGCGGACAGGGCTGGGGCCAACGTCCTGACTTTC.

V is TRBV18 and J is TRBJ1-6; 7 nucleotides agree with TRBD1. Germline lookup yields CDR1 KGHSH and CDR2 LQKENI. Trimming took 3 bases from V and 8 from J; bases not matched to a gene: 1. The CDR3 spans 13 residues. The CDR3 region is CASSPDRDSPLHF. The CDR3 region has the DNA TGTGCCAGCTCACCTGACAGGGATTCACCCCTCCACTTT.

The rearrangement uses TRBV7-9 and TRBJ1-4; D is perhaps TRBD1 (6 bases). Germline V gives CDR1 SEHNR, CDR2 FQNEAQ (reference sequence). The CDR3 covers 14 residues. V was cut by 4 bases and J by 8 bases, with 14 bases left in between. The CDR3 sequence is CASSSYGTSEKLFF. The CDR3 bases are TGTGCCAGCAGCTCATACGGGACATCCGAAAAACTGTTTTTT.

This chain connects TRBV28 to TRBJ2-5; TRBD2 matches at 7 bases. The junction had 10 bases not matched to a gene; V was cut back by 8 bases and J by 4 bases. Germline loops: CDR1 MDHEN, CDR2 SYDVKM. CDR3 length: 14 residues. The CDR3 region has the DNA TGTGCCAGCTCCTTTGGCGGGAGTAGAGAGACCCAGTACTTC. Protein sequence: CASSFGGSRETQYF.

This chain uses TRBV20-1 with TRBJ1-2; the D gene is possibly TRBD1 (6 bases). Trimming shortened V by 3 bases and J by 4 bases, and 12 bases separated the two germline ends. Germline CDR1 and CDR2: DFQATT and SNEGSKA (reference sequence). The CDR3 sequence is 13 residues long. The chain's CDR3 is CSASGGGGYGYTF. The DNA for the CDR3 is TGCAGTGCTAGTGGGGGAGGGGGCTATGGCTACACCTTC.

The V gene is TRBV30, the J gene TRBJ2-1; 8 bases align to TRBD2. Unmatched junction bases numbered 18, after V lost 2 bases and J lost 6 bases. This CDR3 region has 18 residues. CDR1 is GTSNPN, CDR2 SVGIG, per germline (reference sequence). The chain's CDR3 is CAWSTRYGDGRAVNEQFF. The CDR3 bases are TGTGCCTGGAGTACCCGCTACGGGGACGGGAGGGCCGTCAATGAGCAGTTCTTC.